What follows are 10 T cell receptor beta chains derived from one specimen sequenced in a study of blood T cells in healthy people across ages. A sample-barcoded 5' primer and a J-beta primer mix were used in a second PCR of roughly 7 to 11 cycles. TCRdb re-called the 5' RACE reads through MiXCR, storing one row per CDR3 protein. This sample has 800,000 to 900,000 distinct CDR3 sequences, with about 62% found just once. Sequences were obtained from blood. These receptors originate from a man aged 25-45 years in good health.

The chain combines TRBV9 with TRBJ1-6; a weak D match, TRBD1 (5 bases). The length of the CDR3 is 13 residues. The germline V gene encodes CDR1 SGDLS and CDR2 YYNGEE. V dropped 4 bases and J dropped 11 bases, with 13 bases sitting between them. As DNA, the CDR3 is TGTGCCAGCAGCCTGGGGGAACTTGCACCCCTCCACTTT. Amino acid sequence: CASSLGELAPLHF.

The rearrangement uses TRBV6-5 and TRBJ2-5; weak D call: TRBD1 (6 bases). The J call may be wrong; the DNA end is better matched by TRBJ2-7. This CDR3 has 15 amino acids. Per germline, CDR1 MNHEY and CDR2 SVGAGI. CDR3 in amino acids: CASSYSGGYGYEQYF. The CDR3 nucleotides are TGTGCCAGCAGTTACTCTGGGGGCTATGGCTACGAGCAGTACTTC.

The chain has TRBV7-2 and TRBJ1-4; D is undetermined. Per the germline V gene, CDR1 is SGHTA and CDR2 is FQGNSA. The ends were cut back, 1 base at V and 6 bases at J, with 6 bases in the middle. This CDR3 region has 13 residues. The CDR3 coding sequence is TGTGCCAGCAGCTTAGGTCCGGATGAAAAACTGTTTTTT. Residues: CASSLGPDEKLFF.

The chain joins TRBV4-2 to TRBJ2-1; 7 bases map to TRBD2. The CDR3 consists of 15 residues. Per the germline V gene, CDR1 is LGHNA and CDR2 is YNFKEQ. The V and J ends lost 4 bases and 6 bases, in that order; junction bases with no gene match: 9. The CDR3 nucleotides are TGTGCCAGCAGCCCCCGGACTAGGACGGGCAATGAGCAGTTCTTC. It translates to CASSPRTRTGNEQFF.

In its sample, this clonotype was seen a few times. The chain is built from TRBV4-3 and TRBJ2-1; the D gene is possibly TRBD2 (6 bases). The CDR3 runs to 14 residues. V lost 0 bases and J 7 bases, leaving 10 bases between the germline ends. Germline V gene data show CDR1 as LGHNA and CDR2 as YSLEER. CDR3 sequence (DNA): TGCGCCAGCAGCCAAGATCCTGGGGGGAATGAGCAGTTCTTC. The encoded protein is CASSQDPGGNEQFF.

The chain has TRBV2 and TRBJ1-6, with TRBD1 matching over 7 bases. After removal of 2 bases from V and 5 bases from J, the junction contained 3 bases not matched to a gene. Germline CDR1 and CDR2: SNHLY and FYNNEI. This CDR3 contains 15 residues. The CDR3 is CASSERDRDNSPLHF. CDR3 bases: TGTGCCAGCAGTGAACGGGACAGAGATAATTCACCCCTCCACTTT. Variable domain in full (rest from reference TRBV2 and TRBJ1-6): EPEVTQTPSHQVTQMGQEVILRCVPISNHLYFYWYRQILGQKVEFLVSFYNNEISEKSEIFDDQFSVERPDGSNFTLKIRSTKLEDSAMYFCASSERDRDNSPLHFGNGTRLTVT.

CDR3 residues: CASSLVAGGYTF. DNA of the CDR3: TGTGCCAGCAGCTTAGTAGCGGGGGGCTACACCTTC. This chain links TRBV7-2 with TRBJ1-2; D is ambiguous. From germline, CDR1 is SGHTA and CDR2 FQGNSA. The ends were cut back, 1 base at V and 8 bases at J, with 8 bases in the middle. The CDR3 sequence is 12 residues long.

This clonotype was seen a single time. The DNA of the CDR3 is TGTGCCAGCAGTCCGCGGACAGAGGCCTACAATGAGCAGTACTTC. It codes for CASSPRTEAYNEQYF. The chain is built from TRBV7-9 and TRBJ2-7; a possible D gene is TRBD1 (6 bases). Germline CDR1 SEHNR, CDR2 FQNEAQ (reference sequence). This CDR3 is built from 15 residues. Trimming left V 6 bases short and J 7 bases short, with 22 bases between.

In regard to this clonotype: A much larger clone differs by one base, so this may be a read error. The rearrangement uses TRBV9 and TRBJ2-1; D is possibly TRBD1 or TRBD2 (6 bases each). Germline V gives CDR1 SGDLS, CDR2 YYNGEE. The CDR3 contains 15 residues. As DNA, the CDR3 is TGTGCCAGCAGCGCCGGGGGCAGGGGTTTCAATGAGCGGTTCTTC. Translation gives CASSAGGRGFNERFF.

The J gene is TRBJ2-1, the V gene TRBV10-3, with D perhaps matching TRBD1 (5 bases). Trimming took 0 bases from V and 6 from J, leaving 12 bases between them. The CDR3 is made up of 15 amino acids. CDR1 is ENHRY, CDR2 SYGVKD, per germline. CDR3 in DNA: TGTGCCATCAGTGAGTCTAGTGACAGCACCAATGAGCAGTTCTTC. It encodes CAISESSDSTNEQFF.